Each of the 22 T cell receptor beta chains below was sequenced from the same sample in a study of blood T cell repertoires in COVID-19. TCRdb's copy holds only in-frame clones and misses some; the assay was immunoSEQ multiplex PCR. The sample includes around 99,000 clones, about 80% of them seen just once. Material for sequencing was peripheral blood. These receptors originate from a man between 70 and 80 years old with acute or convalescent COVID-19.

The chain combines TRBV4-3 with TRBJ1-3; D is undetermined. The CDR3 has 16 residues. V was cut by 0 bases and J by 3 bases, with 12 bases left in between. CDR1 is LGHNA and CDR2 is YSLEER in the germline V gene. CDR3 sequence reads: CASSQDAAGSGNTIYF. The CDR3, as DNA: TGCGCCAGCAGCCAAGATGCTGCGGGCAGTGGAAACACCATATATTTT.

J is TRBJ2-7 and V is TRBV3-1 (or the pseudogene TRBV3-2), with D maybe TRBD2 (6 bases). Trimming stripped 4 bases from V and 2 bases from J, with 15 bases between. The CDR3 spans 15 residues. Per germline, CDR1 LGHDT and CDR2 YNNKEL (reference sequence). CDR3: CASSLGGNNAYEQYF. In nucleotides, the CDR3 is TGTGCCAGCAGCCTTGGGGGGAACAATGCCTACGAGCAGTACTTC.

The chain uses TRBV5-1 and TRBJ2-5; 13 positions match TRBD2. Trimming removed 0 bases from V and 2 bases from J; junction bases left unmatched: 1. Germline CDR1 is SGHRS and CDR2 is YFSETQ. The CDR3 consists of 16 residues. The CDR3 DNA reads TGCGCCAGCAGCTTGGAACTAGCGGGGGGGCAAGAGACCCAGTACTTC. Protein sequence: CASSLELAGGQETQYF.

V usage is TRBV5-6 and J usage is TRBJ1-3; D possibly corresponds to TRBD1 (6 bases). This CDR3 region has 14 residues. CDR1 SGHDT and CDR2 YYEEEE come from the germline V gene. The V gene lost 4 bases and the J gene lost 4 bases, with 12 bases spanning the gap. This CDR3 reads CASSRRGAGNTIYF. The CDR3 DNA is TGTGCCAGCAGCCGGCGGGGGGCAGGAAACACCATATATTTT.

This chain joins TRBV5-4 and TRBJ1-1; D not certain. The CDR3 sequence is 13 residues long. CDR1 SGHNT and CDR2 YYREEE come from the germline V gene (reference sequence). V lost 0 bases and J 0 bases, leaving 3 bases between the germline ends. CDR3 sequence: CASSLAVNTEAFF. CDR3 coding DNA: TGTGCCAGCAGCTTGGCAGTGAACACTGAAGCTTTCTTT.

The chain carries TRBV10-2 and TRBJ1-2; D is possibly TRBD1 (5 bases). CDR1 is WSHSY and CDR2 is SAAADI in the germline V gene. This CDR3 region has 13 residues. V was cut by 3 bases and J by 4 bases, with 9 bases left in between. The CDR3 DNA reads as TGCGCCAGCAGTGACAGGGCCACCTATGGCTACACCTTC. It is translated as CASSDRATYGYTF.

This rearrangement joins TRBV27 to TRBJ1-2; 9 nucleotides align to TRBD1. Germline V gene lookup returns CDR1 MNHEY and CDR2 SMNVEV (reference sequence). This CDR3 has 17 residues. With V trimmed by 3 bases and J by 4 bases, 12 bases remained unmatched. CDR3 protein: CASSLFPPGQGLYGYTF. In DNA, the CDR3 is TGTGCCAGCAGTTTGTTCCCCCCGGGACAGGGCCTCTATGGCTACACCTTC.

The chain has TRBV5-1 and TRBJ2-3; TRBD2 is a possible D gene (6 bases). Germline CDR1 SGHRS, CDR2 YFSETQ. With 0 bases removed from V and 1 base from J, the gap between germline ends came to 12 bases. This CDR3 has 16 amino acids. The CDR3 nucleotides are TGCGCCAGCAGCTTGGGGGGCGGGGCTCGCACAGATACGCAGTATTTT. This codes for CASSLGGGARTDTQYF.

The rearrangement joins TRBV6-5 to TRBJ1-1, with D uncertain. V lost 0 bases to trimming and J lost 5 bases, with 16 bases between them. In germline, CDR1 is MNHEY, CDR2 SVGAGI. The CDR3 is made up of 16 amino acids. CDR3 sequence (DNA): TGTGCCAGCAGTTACTCGACCCGGGATCTGATAACTGAAGCTTTCTTT. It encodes CASSYSTRDLITEAFF.

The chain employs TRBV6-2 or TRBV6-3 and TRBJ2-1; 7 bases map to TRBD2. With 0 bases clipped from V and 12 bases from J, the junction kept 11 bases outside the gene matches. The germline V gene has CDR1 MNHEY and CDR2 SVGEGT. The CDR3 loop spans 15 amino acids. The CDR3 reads CASSYSGPGLLMQFF. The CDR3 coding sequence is TGTGCCAGCAGTTACTCGGGCCCGGGACTACTGATGCAGTTCTTC.

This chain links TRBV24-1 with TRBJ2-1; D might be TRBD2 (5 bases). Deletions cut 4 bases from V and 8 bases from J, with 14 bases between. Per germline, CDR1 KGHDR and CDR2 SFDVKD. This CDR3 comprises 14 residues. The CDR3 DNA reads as TGTGCCACCAGTGAGCGGACTGGGCGGGATGAGCAGTTCTTC. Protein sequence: CATSERTGRDEQFF.

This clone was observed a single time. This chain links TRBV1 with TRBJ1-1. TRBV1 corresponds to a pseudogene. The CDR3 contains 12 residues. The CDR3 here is CTSRGGVCGAFF. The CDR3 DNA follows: TGCACCAGCAGGGGGGGGGTCTGCGGAGCTTTCTTT.

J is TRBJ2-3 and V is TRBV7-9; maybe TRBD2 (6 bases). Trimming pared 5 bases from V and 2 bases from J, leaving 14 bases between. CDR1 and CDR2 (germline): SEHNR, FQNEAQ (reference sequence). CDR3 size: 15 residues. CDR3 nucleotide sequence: TGTGCCAGCAGCCTACAGTCGGGGGACACAGATACGCAGTATTTT. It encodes CASSLQSGDTDTQYF. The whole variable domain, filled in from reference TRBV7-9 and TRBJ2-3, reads DTGVSQNPRHKITKRGQNVTFRCDPISEHNRLYWYRQTLGQGPEFLTYFQNEAQLEKSRLLSDRFSAERPKGSFSTLEIQRTEQGDSAMYLCASSLQSGDTDTQYFGPGTRLTVL.

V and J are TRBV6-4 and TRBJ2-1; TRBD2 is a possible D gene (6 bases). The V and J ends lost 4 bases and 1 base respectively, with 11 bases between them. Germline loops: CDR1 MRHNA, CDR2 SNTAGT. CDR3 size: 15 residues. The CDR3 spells CASSVEEGSYNEQFF. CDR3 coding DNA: TGTGCCAGCAGTGTAGAGGAGGGATCCTACAATGAGCAGTTCTTC.

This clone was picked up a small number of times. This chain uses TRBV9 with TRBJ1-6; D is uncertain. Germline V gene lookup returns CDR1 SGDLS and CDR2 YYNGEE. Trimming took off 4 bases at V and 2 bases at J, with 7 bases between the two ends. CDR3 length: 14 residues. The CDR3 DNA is TGTGCCAGCAGCCCGAGCGCCTATAATTCACCCCTCCACTTT. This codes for CASSPSAYNSPLHF.

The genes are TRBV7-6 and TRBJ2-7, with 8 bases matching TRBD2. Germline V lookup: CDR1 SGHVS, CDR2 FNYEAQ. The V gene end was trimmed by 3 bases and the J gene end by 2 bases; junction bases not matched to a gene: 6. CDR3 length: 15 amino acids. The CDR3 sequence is CASSFGRGETYEQYF. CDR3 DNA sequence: TGTGCCAGCAGCTTCGGGCGGGGGGAAACCTACGAGCAGTACTTC.

The chain's CDR3 is CASSLEGLGGELFF. In DNA form, the CDR3 reads TGTGCCAGCAGCTTGGAGGGGCTCGGCGGGGAGCTGTTTTTT. V usage is TRBV5-4 and J usage is TRBJ2-2; TRBD1 is a possible D gene (5 bases). CDR3 size: 14 residues. Germline CDR1 SGHNT, CDR2 YYREEE (reference sequence). The V end was cut by 0 bases, the J end by 7 bases, with 10 bases between.

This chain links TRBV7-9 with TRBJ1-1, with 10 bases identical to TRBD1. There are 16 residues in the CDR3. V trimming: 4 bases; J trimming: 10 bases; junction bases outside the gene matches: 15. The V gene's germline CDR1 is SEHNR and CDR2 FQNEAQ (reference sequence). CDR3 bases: TGTGCCAGCAGCTCCACCGGGACAGGGGAGGTCGGCGGAGCTTTCTTT. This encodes CASSSTGTGEVGGAFF.

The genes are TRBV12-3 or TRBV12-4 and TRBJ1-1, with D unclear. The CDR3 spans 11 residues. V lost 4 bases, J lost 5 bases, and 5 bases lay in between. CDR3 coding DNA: TGTGCCAGCAGTTCGGGGACTGAAGCTTTCTTT. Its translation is CASSSGTEAFF.

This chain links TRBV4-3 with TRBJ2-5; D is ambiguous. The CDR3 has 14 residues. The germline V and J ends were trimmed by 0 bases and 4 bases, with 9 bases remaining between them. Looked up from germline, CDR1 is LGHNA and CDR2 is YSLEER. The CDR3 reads CASSQDYLGETQYF. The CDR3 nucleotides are TGCGCCAGCAGCCAAGATTACCTAGGAGAGACCCAGTACTTC.

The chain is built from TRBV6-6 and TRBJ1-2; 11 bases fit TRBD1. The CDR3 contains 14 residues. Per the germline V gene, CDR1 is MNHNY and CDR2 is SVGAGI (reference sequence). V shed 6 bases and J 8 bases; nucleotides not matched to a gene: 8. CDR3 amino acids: CASRIGQGAEGYTF. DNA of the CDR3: TGTGCCAGCAGGATCGGACAGGGGGCGGAAGGCTACACCTTC.

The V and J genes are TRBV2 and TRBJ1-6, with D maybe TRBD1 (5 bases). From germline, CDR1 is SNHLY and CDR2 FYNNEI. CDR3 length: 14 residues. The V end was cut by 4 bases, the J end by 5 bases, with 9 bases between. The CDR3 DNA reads TGTGCCAGCAGTGGGACATTCAATAATTCACCCCTCCACTTT. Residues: CASSGTFNNSPLHF.